This T cell receptor (beta chain) is drawn from a study of blood T cell repertoires in COVID-19. Assay used: immunoSEQ multiplex PCR; TCRdb lists only in-frame clones, some missing. This sample yields about 130,000 clones, of which less than 90% are seen a single time; 18% belongs to the top ten. The CDR3 totals 13 residues. The germline CDR1 and CDR2 sequences are SEHNR and FQNEAQ (reference sequence). Trimming removed 5 bases from V and 2 bases from J; junction bases left unmatched: 2. Cohorts were assigned according to the clinical history that participants reported. Sequencing was performed on PBMCs or T cells enriched from blood (not recorded which). The sequence derives from a young man who had recovered from COVID-19. This rearrangement joins TRBV7-9 to TRBJ1-1; TRBD1 matches 7 bases. The CDR3 reads CASSQGVNTEAFF. The DNA for the CDR3 is TGTGCCAGCAGCCAGGGGGTAAACACTGAAGCTTTCTTT.